A single sample gave rise to the 22 T cell receptor beta chains below, sequenced in a study of regulatory dendritic cells for organ transplantation. The protocol was immunoSEQ multiplex PCR, while the TCRdb copy is restricted to in-frame clones and leaves out a portion. The data show about 34,000 clones, roughly 91% seen once. Input material: naive CD4+ T cells from blood. The subset: CD45RA+ naive T cells. The receptor set was obtained from a human donor in good health.

The J gene is TRBJ1-1, the V gene TRBV4-1; 8 bases line up with TRBD1. Germline V CDR1 and CDR2: MGHRA, YSYEKL. The V and J ends lost 0 bases and 3 bases, in that order; junction bases with no gene match: 9. The CDR3 consists of 17 residues. CDR3 protein: CASSQDWGQVGDTEAFF. For the CDR3, the DNA is TGCGCCAGCAGCCAAGATTGGGGACAGGTGGGGGACACTGAAGCTTTCTTT.

The J gene is TRBJ2-1, the V gene TRBV6-4, with D perhaps assigned TRBD1 or TRBD2 (6 bases each). The CDR3 extends over 13 amino acids. The V and J ends lost 4 bases and 8 bases respectively, with 12 bases between them. Germline V gives CDR1 MRHNA, CDR2 SNTAGT. The CDR3: CASSAGRGDEQFF. The CDR3 DNA sequence: TGTGCCAGCAGTGCCGGAAGGGGGGATGAGCAGTTCTTC.

V and J are TRBV13 and TRBJ2-3, with D hard to call. The germline CDR1 and CDR2 sequences are PRHDT and FYEKMQ (reference sequence). V lost 6 bases and J lost 2, with 15 bases in between. The CDR3 consists of 15 residues. The CDR3 region is CASSQGPRYTDTQYF. The CDR3 nucleotides are TGTGCCAGCAGTCAAGGGCCTCGATACACAGATACGCAGTATTTT.

This clone came up a few times. The CDR3 here is CAEGRGGLNEKLFF. CDR3 sequence (DNA): TGTGCCGAAGGACGTGGAGGGTTGAATGAAAAACTGTTTTTT. The rearrangement links TRBV30 to TRBJ1-4; D gene ambiguous. CDR3 length equals 14 residues. Germline CDR1 GTSNPN, CDR2 SVGIG (reference sequence). Trimming took off 8 bases at V and 5 bases at J, with 18 bases between the two ends.

This clone was observed a single time. The chain couples TRBV4-3 to TRBJ2-1; no reliable D call. The length of the CDR3 is 11 residues. The V end was cut by 3 bases, the J end by 4 bases, with 1 base between. Germline V gene data show CDR1 as LGHNA and CDR2 as YSLEER. The CDR3 is CASSHYNEQFF. The CDR3 bases are TGCGCCAGCAGCCATTACAATGAGCAGTTCTTC.

The chain recombines TRBV18 with TRBJ2-7; D unclear. Trimming pared 2 bases from V and 5 bases from J, leaving 10 bases between. Per germline, CDR1 KGHSH and CDR2 LQKENI. This CDR3 region has 13 residues. Here the CDR3 reads CASSPEKGDEQYF. The CDR3 region has the DNA TGTGCCAGCTCACCAGAAAAGGGCGACGAGCAGTACTTC.

The chain links TRBV19 to TRBJ1-2; TRBD1 matches 9 bases. V was pared by 4 bases and J by 2 bases, with 2 bases of the junction left unmatched. The CDR3 runs 14 residues. The germline gives CDR1 LNHDA, CDR2 SQIVND (reference sequence). This CDR3 is CASSTGQGNYGYTF. The DNA of the CDR3 is TGTGCCAGTAGTACCGGACAGGGGAACTATGGCTACACCTTC.

The chain uses TRBV7-9 and TRBJ2-1; TRBD2 aligns across 9 bases. Germline CDR1 and CDR2: SEHNR and FQNEAQ (reference sequence). V trimming: 5 bases; J trimming: 2 bases; junction bases outside the gene matches: 7. The CDR3 has 16 residues. CDR3 nucleotide sequence: TGTGCCAGCAGCCCAAGTCGCGGGGGGGCCTACAATGAGCAGTTCTTC. Amino acids: CASSPSRGGAYNEQFF.

The chain recombines TRBV4-2 with TRBJ2-3; the D gene could be TRBD1 or TRBD2 (5 bases each). This CDR3 is built from 17 residues. Trimming removed 0 bases at V and 4 bases at J, with 17 bases between. Germline assignment: CDR1 LGHNA and CDR2 YNFKEQ. In DNA form, the CDR3 reads TGTGCCAGCAGCCAAGATGGAGGAAGGGGCCCCGCAGATACGCAGTATTTT. It specifies CASSQDGGRGPADTQYF.

The chain links TRBV11-2 to TRBJ1-1; 7 positions agree with TRBD1. V gave up 6 bases and J gave up 3 bases; unmatched junction bases: 4. This CDR3 region has 13 residues. Germline V gives CDR1 SGHAT, CDR2 FQNNGV. For the CDR3, the DNA is TGTGCCAGCAGTCGCAGGGGGGACACTGAAGCTTTCTTT. It yields the protein CASSRRGDTEAFF.

This rearrangement joins TRBV2 to TRBJ2-5; TRBD2 matches 7 bases. V dropped 5 bases and J dropped 5; count of bases not matched to a gene: 8. Germline-derived CDR1 and CDR2 are SNHLY and FYNNEI. The CDR3 is made up of 14 amino acids. CDR3 region: CASSLLAIEETQYF. Written as DNA, the CDR3 is TGTGCCAGCAGTTTACTAGCGATAGAGGAGACCCAGTACTTC.

The chain has TRBV30 and TRBJ2-7; perhaps TRBD1 as D (6 bases). CDR3 length equals 11 residues. The ends were cut back, 3 bases at V and 5 bases at J, with 8 bases in the middle. Germline V gene data show CDR1 as GTSNPN and CDR2 as SVGIG (reference sequence). CDR3 loop: CAWSQGHEQYF. CDR3 in DNA: TGTGCCTGGAGCCAGGGGCACGAGCAGTACTTC.

V and J are TRBV5-1 and TRBJ2-5; TRBD2 matches 9 bases. Per the germline V gene, CDR1 is SGHRS and CDR2 is YFSETQ. This CDR3 has 15 residues. Trimming at V came to 4 bases and at J to 5 bases, leaving 9 bases not matched to a gene. CDR3 residues: CASSRSSSGSETQYF. CDR3 nucleotides: TGCGCCAGCAGCCGATCTAGTAGCGGGAGTGAGACCCAGTACTTC.

The rearrangement uses TRBV6-1 and TRBJ2-7, with a weak D call TRBD1 (5 bases). CDR3 size: 15 residues. V lost 4 bases and J lost 6, with 19 bases in between. Germline CDR1 and CDR2: MNHNS and SASEGT. DNA for the CDR3: TGTGCCAGCAGTGCGCAGGGTCCCGTGAGGTCCGAGCAGTACTTC. It encodes CASSAQGPVRSEQYF.

The chain uses TRBV11-2 and TRBJ2-7; TRBD1 agrees at 7 bases. Trimming cost V 2 bases and J 2 bases; bases outside gene matches: 3. The CDR3 length is 14 residues. CDR1 and CDR2 (germline): SGHAT, FQNNGV. CDR3 sequence reads: CASSLLGQTYEQYF. The CDR3 nucleotides read TGTGCCAGCAGCTTACTGGGACAGACCTACGAGCAGTACTTC.

The rearrangement joins TRBV10-3 to TRBJ1-1; no firm D call. Looked up from germline, CDR1 is ENHRY and CDR2 is SYGVKD. Trimming stripped 6 bases from V and 2 bases from J, with 7 bases between. The length of the CDR3 is 12 residues. CDR3 residues: CAIREQNTEAFF. CDR3 coding DNA: TGTGCCATCAGAGAACAAAACACTGAAGCTTTCTTT.

This clone was seen only once. The V call is TRBV18, the J call TRBJ2-5; D is undetermined. The V end lost 2 bases, the J end lost 1 base, and 5 bases lay between the germline ends. CDR1 and CDR2 from the germline V gene are KGHSH and LQKENI. This CDR3 comprises 13 residues. DNA for the CDR3: TGTGCCAGCTCACCAGGTCTCCAAGAGACCCAGTACTTC. Translated, it gives CASSPGLQETQYF.

This rearrangement joins TRBV7-2 to TRBJ2-5; no firm D call. Germline loops: CDR1 SGHTA, CDR2 FQGNSA. Trimming took off 2 bases at V and 5 bases at J, with 9 bases between the two ends. This CDR3 is 13 amino acids long. The CDR3 region is CASSLPPFETQYF. In DNA, the CDR3 is TGTGCCAGCAGCTTACCCCCTTTTGAGACCCAGTACTTC.

V gene TRBV11-2 combines with J gene TRBJ2-2; D is possibly TRBD2 (6 bases). CDR3 size: 13 residues. With 5 bases removed from V and 8 bases from J, the gap between germline ends came to 12 bases. Germline CDR1 reads SGHAT; CDR2 reads FQNNGV. CDR3 DNA sequence: TGTGCCAGCAGCGCCCGGGAGTTAGGGGAGCTGTTTTTT. This translates into CASSARELGELFF.

V is TRBV6-1 and J is TRBJ2-2; unclear D gene. The germline V and J ends were trimmed by 8 bases and 0 bases, with 10 bases remaining between them. This CDR3 is 14 amino acids long. Per the germline V gene, CDR1 is MNHNS and CDR2 is SASEGT. CDR3 protein: CASVTGPNTGELFF. The CDR3 DNA reads as TGTGCCAGCGTGACCGGGCCGAACACCGGGGAGCTGTTTTTT.

V is TRBV2 and J is TRBJ2-1, with 7 bases fitting TRBD1. The V and J ends lost 6 bases and 15 bases, in that order; junction bases with no gene match: 5. This CDR3 comprises 10 residues. The germline V gene encodes CDR1 SNHLY and CDR2 FYNNEI. The CDR3 nucleotides read TGTGCCAGCAGCGGAGACAGGGCGTTCTTC. Translating gives CASSGDRAFF.

The V call is TRBV5-1, the J call TRBJ2-6, with unresolved D. The germline CDR1 and CDR2 sequences are SGHRS and YFSETQ. The CDR3 spans 17 residues. Trimming removed 1 base at V and 0 bases at J, with 11 bases between. The CDR3 coding sequence is TGCGCCAGCAGCTTGTGGGAATTCAGCTCTGGGGCCAACGTCCTGACTTTC. It is translated as CASSLWEFSSGANVLTF.